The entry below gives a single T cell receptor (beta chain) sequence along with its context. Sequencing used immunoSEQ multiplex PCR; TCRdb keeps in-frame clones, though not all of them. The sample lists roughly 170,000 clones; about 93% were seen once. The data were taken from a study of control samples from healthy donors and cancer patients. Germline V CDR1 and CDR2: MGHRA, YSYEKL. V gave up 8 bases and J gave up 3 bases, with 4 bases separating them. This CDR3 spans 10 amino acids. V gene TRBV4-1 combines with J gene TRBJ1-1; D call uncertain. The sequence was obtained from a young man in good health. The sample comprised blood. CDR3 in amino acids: CASGDTEAFF. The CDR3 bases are TGCGCCAGCGGGGACACTGAAGCTTTCTTT.